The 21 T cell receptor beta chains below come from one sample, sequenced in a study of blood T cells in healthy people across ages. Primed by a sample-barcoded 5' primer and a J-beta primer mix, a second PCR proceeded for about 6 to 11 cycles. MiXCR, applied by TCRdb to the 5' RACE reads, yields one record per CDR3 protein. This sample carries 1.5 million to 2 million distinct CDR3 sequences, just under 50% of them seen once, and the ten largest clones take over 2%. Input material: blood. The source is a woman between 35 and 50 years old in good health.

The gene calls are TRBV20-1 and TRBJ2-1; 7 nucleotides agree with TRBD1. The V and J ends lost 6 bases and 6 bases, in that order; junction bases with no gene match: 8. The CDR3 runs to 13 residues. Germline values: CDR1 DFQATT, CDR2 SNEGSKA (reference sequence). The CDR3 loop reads CSAPMTGINEQFF. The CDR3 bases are TGCAGTGCGCCCATGACAGGGATCAATGAGCAGTTCTTC.

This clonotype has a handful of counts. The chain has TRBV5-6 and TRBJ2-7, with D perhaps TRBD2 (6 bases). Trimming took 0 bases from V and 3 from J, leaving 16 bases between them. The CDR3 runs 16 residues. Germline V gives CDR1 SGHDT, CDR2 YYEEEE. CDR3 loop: CASSLDAGRLHYEQYF. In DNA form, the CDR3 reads TGTGCCAGCAGCTTGGATGCTGGGAGGCTACACTACGAGCAGTACTTC.

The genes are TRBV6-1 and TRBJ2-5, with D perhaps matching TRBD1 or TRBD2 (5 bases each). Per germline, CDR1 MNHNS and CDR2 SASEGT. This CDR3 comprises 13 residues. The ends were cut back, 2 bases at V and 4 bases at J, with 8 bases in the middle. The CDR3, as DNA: TGTGCCAGCAGTGAATTCGGGGCAGAGACCCAGTACTTC. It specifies CASSEFGAETQYF.

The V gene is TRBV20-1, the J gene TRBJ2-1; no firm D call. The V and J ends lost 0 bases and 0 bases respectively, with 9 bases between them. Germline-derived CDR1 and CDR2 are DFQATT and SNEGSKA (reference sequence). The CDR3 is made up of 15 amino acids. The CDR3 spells CSARDPVSSYNEQFF. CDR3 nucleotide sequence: TGCAGTGCTAGAGATCCTGTGAGCTCCTACAATGAGCAGTTCTTC.

CDR3 amino acids: CASVDLVGEQFF. The CDR3 coding sequence is TGTGCCAGTGTTGACCTCGTCGGTGAGCAGTTCTTC. The chain recombines TRBV6-2 or TRBV6-3 with TRBJ2-1; D call uncertain. Trimming stripped 9 bases from V and 9 bases from J, with 15 bases between. CDR3 size: 12 residues. Looked up from germline, CDR1 is MNHEY and CDR2 is SVGEGT.

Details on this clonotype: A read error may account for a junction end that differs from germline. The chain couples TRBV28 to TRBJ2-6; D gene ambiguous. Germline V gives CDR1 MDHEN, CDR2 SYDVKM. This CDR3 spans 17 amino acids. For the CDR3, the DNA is TGTGCCAGCAGTTTAGACGTATCAAACTCTGGGACCAACGTCCTGACTTTC. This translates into CASSLDVSNSGTNVLTF. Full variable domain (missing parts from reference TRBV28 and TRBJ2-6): DVKVTQSSRYLVKRTGEKVFLECVQDMDHENMFWYRQDPGLGLRLIYFSYDVKMKEKGDIPEGYSVSREKKERFSLILESASTNQTSMYLCASSLDVSNSGTNVLTFGAGSRLTVL.

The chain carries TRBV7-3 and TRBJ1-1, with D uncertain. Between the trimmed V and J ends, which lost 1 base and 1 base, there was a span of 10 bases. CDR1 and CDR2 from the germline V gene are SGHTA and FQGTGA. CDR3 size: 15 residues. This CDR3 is CASSLRPSPNTEAFF. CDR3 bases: TGTGCCAGCAGCTTAAGGCCGTCACCGAACACTGAAGCTTTCTTT. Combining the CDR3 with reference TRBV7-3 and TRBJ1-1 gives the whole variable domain GAGVSQTPSNKVTEKGKYVELRCDPISGHTALYWYRQSLGQGPEFLIYFQGTGAADDSGLPNDRFFAVRPEGSVSTLKIQRTERGDSAVYLCASSLRPSPNTEAFFGQGTRLTVV.

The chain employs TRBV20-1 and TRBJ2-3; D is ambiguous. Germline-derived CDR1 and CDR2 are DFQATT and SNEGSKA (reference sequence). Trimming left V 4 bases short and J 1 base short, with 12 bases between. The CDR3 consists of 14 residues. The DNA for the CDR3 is TGCAGTGCTACCTTAGTCCAAGGCACAGATACGCAGTATTTT. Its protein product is CSATLVQGTDTQYF.

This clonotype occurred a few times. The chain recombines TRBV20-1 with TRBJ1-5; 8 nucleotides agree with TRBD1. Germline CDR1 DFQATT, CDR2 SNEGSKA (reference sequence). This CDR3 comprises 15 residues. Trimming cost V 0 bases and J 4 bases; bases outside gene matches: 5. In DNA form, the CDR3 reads TGCAGTGCTAGAGAGGGGACAGGAGTAAATCAGCCCCAGCATTTT. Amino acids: CSAREGTGVNQPQHF.

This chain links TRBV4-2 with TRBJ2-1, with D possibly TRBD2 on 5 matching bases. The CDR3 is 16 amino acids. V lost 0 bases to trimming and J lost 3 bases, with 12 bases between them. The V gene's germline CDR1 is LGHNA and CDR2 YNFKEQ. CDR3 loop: CASSQDRLAGYNEQFF. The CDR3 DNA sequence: TGTGCCAGCAGCCAAGATAGGCTAGCAGGCTACAATGAGCAGTTCTTC.

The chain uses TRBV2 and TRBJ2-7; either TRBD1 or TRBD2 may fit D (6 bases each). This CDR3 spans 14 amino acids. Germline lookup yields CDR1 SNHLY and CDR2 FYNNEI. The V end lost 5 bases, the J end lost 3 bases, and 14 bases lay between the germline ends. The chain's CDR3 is CASSPGAAYYEQYF. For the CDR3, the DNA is TGTGCCAGCAGTCCGGGGGCAGCCTACTACGAGCAGTACTTC.

The CDR3 coding sequence is TGTGCCAGCAGCTACGATGGGGGCTTCAAGGGCTACACCTTC. It translates to CASSYDGGFKGYTF. The chain couples TRBV7-2 to TRBJ1-2; tentative D call: TRBD1 (6 bases). V lost 4 bases and J 8 bases, leaving 17 bases between the germline ends. The CDR3 has 14 amino acids. Germline CDR1 SGHTA, CDR2 FQGNSA.

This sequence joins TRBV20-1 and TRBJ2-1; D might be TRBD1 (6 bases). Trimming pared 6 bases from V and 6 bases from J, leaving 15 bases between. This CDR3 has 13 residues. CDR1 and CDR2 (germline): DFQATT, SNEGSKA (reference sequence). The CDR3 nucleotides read TGCAGTGCCAGGGGCGTTAGCTCCAATGAGCAGTTCTTC. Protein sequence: CSARGVSSNEQFF.

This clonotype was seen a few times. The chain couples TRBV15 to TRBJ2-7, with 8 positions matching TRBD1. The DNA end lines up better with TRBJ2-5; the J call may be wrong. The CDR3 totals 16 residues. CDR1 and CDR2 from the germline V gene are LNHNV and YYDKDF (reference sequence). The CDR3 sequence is CATSRDTGTGGETQYF. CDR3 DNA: TGTGCCACCAGCAGAGATACCGGGACAGGTGGAGAGACCCAGTACTTC.

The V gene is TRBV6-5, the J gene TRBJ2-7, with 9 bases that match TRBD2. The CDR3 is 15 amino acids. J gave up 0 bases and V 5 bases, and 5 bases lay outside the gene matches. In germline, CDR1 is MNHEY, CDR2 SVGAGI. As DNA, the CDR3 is TGTGCCAGCAGTGAGGCGGGGGGGCCCTCCTACGAGCAGTACTTC. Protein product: CASSEAGGPSYEQYF.

In DNA form, the CDR3 reads TGTGCCAGCAGCTTAGCGCAGGGGACAGGGGCCTCCTACGAGCAGTACTTC. It codes for CASSLAQGTGASYEQYF. This chain uses TRBV7-9 with TRBJ2-7, with 10 bases that match TRBD1. Germline V gives CDR1 SEHNR, CDR2 FQNEAQ (reference sequence). V shed 0 bases and J 0 bases; nucleotides not matched to a gene: 5. The CDR3 has 17 residues.

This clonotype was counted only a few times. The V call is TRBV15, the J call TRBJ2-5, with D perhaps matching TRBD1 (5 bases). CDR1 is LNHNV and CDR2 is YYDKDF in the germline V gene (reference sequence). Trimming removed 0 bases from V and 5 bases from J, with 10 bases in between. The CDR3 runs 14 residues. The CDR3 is CATSRDLGDETQYF. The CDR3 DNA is TGTGCCACCAGCAGAGATTTAGGGGATGAGACCCAGTACTTC.

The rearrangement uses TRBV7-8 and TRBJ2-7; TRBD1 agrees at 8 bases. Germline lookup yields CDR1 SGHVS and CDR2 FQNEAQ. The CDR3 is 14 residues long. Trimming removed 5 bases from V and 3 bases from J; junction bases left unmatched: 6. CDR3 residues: CASSRTGLNYEQYF. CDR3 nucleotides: TGTGCCAGCAGCCGGACAGGGCTGAACTACGAGCAGTACTTC.

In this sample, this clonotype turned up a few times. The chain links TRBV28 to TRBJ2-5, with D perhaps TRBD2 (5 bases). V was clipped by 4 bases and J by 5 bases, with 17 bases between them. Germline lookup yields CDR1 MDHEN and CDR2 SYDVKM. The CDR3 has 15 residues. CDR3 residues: CASSSPRSGKETQYF. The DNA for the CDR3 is TGTGCCAGCAGTTCTCCCCGATCGGGGAAGGAGACCCAGTACTTC.

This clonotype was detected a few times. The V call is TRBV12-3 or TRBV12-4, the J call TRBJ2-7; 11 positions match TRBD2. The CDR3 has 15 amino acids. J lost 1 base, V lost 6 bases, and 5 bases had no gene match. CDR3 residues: CASRPGLAASYEQYF. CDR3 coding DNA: TGTGCCAGCAGGCCGGGACTAGCGGCTTCCTACGAGCAGTACTTC.

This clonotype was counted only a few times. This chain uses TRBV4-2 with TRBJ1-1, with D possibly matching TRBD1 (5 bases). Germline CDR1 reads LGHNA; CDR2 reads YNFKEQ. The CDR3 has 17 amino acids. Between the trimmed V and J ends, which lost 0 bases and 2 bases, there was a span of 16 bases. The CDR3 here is CASSQEIRAGGNTEAFF. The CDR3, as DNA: TGTGCCAGCAGCCAAGAGATCAGGGCGGGGGGAAACACTGAAGCTTTCTTT.